The 10 T cell receptor beta chains below come from one sample, sequenced in a study of shared clonotypes between healthy human individuals. The table came from immunoSEQ multiplex PCR; TCRdb's copy has only in-frame clones and leaves some out. This sample has millions of clones, with more than 90% found just once. Sequencing was done on a sample of naive CD4+ T cells sorted from blood. Stated subset: CD45RA+ positively selected. The source is a young man in good health.

As to this clone: The same CDR3 also results from other DNA sequences found in this sample. This chain connects TRBV6-1 to TRBJ2-5; 8 positions agree with TRBD2. Germline-derived CDR1 and CDR2 are MNHNS and SASEGT. The CDR3 has 15 residues. J gave up 2 bases and V 2 bases, and 4 bases lay outside the gene matches. CDR3: CASSEIGGGQETQYF. The CDR3 DNA sequence: TGTGCCAGCAGTGAAATCGGGGGGGGACAAGAGACCCAGTACTTC.

This clone was seen a few times. The rearrangement uses TRBV14 and TRBJ1-6; 9 nucleotides match TRBD1. V gave up 2 bases and J gave up 9 bases; unmatched junction bases: 2. Germline loops: CDR1 SGHDN, CDR2 FVKESK. The CDR3 length is 14 residues. Written as DNA, the CDR3 is TGTGCCAGCAGCCAACTACAGGGGGCTTCACCCCTCCACTTT. Protein product: CASSQLQGASPLHF.

The chain uses TRBV29-1 and TRBJ2-7; no clear D. V gave up 4 bases and J gave up 0 bases, with 13 bases separating them. CDR1 and CDR2 from the germline V gene are SQVTM and ANQGSEA. The CDR3 covers 14 residues. The DNA for the CDR3 is TGCAGCGTTGGACTGAGGTTGAGCTCCTACGAGCAGTACTTC. Residues: CSVGLRLSSYEQYF.

A few counts support this clone. The chain employs TRBV30 and TRBJ1-6; weak D call: TRBD1 (6 bases). Trimming shortened V by 3 bases and J by 7 bases, and 13 bases separated the two germline ends. Germline V gives CDR1 GTSNPN, CDR2 SVGIG (reference sequence). The CDR3 contains 14 residues. CDR3 sequence reads: CAWRAGTQNSPLHF. The CDR3 DNA reads as TGTGCCTGGAGGGCCGGGACACAGAATTCACCCCTCCACTTT.

The chain combines TRBV30 with TRBJ2-5; D is undetermined. The CDR3 loop spans 12 amino acids. Trimming shortened V by 0 bases and J by 1 base, and 3 bases separated the two germline ends. CDR1 GTSNPN and CDR2 SVGIG come from the germline V gene (reference sequence). The CDR3, as DNA: TGTGCCTGGAGTGTAAGCCAAGAGACCCAGTACTTC. Translation: CAWSVSQETQYF.

The chain uses TRBV4-1 and TRBJ1-2; D is uncertain. The CDR3 has 15 amino acids. Germline V gene sequence: CDR1 MGHRA, CDR2 YSYEKL. V lost 4 bases and J 3 bases, leaving 15 bases between the germline ends. The CDR3 sequence is CASSPVLLGYYGYTF. In nucleotides, the CDR3 is TGCGCCAGCAGCCCCGTCCTCCTGGGGTACTATGGCTACACCTTC.

This clone was seen only a few times. The chain carries TRBV7-9 and TRBJ1-1, with D maybe TRBD1 (6 bases). Trimming removed 2 bases from V and 1 base from J, with 11 bases in between. This CDR3 spans 15 amino acids. Germline loops: CDR1 SEHNR, CDR2 FQNEAQ (reference sequence). DNA for the CDR3: TGTGCCAGCAGCTTAACAGGGTCTGCGAACACTGAAGCTTTCTTT. It encodes CASSLTGSANTEAFF. The full variable domain, rest sourced from reference TRBV7-9 and TRBJ1-1, is DTGVSQNPRHKITKRGQNVTFRCDPISEHNRLYWYRQTLGQGPEFLTYFQNEAQLEKSRLLSDRFSAERPKGSFSTLEIQRTEQGDSAMYLCASSLTGSANTEAFFGQGTRLTVV.

About this clone: The identical CDR3 is also encoded by other nucleotide sequences in the sample. The V call is TRBV5-1, the J call TRBJ1-6; the D is unclear. CDR1 SGHRS and CDR2 YFSETQ come from the germline V gene. The CDR3 covers 13 residues. V lost 0 bases and J 6 bases, leaving 4 bases between the germline ends. The DNA of the CDR3 is TGCGCCAGCAGCTTGGATCGTAATTCACCCCTCCACTTT. Protein: CASSLDRNSPLHF.

This sequence joins TRBV5-1 and TRBJ1-2; D is ambiguous. V lost 7 bases to trimming and J lost 6 bases, with 10 bases between them. The germline V gene encodes CDR1 SGHRS and CDR2 YFSETQ. This CDR3 contains 11 residues. Here the CDR3 reads CASGDQDGYTF. The DNA for the CDR3 is TGCGCCAGCGGTGATCAGGATGGCTACACCTTC. The whole variable domain, remainder taken from reference TRBV5-1 and TRBJ1-2, is KAGVTQTPRYLIKTRGQQVTLSCSPISGHRSVSWYQQTPGQGLQFLFEYFSETQRNKGNFPGRFSGRQFSNSRSEMNVSTLELGDSALYLCASGDQDGYTFGSGTRLTVV.

This rearrangement joins TRBV5-8 to TRBJ1-1; D is uncertain. Germline values: CDR1 SGHTS, CDR2 YDEGEE. The V end was cut by 0 bases, the J end by 5 bases, with 14 bases between. The CDR3 extends over 15 amino acids. The CDR3 DNA is TGTGCCAGCAGCTTGGGGGCCAAACAGCTAACTGAAGCTTTCTTT. This codes for CASSLGAKQLTEAFF. Supplemented by reference TRBV5-8 and TRBJ1-1, the full variable domain reads EAGVTQSPTHLIKTRGQQATLRCSPISGHTSVYWYQQALGLGLQFLLWYDEGEERNRGNFPPRFSGRQFPNYSSELNVNALELEDSALYLCASSLGAKQLTEAFFGQGTRLTVV.